One and the same sample provided the 29 T cell receptor beta chains below, sequenced in a study of T cell responses to AZD1222 COVID-19 vaccine. The protocol was immunoSEQ multiplex PCR, while the TCRdb copy is restricted to in-frame clones and leaves out a portion. The table has 150,000 to 200,000 clones, 92% seen once. Sequenced material: peripheral blood, taken 28 days after the second AZD1222 dose. All receptors derive from an adult who received the AZD1222 COVID-19 vaccine.

This sequence joins TRBV30 and TRBJ1-2; D is ambiguous. The CDR3 is 12 amino acids. Germline CDR1 and CDR2: GTSNPN and SVGIG (reference sequence). Trimming removed 0 bases at V and 7 bases at J, with 9 bases between. The CDR3 protein is CAWSVHEAGYTF. In DNA, the CDR3 is TGTGCCTGGAGTGTACACGAGGCTGGCTACACCTTC. Based on the CDR3 plus reference TRBV30 and TRBJ1-2, the full variable domain is SQTIHQWPATLVQPVGSPLSLECTVEGTSNPNLYWYRQAAGRGLQLLFYSVGIGQISSEVPQNLSASRPQDRQFILSSKKLLLSDSGFYLCAWSVHEAGYTFGSGTRLTVV.

CDR3 DNA: TGTGCCAGCAGTAGGACAGGGGAAGGCTACACCTTC. As protein: CASSRTGEGYTF. The rearrangement uses TRBV27 and TRBJ1-2; 9 nucleotides agree with TRBD1. This CDR3 contains 12 residues. Trimming at V came to 5 bases and at J to 8 bases, leaving 3 bases not matched to a gene. The V gene's germline CDR1 is MNHEY and CDR2 SMNVEV (reference sequence).

The chain links TRBV18 to TRBJ1-2, with D tentatively TRBD1 (5 bases). This CDR3 has 15 residues. Germline V gene sequence: CDR1 KGHSH, CDR2 LQKENI. V was clipped by 3 bases and J by 3 bases, with 14 bases between them. CDR3 loop: CASSPKDRQDYGYTF. For the CDR3, the DNA is TGTGCCAGCTCACCGAAAGACAGACAAGACTATGGCTACACCTTC. The full variable domain, in which reference TRBV18 and TRBJ1-2 provide the parts outside the CDR3, is NAGVMQNPRHLVRRRGQEARLRCSPMKGHSHVYWYRQLPEEGLKFMVYLQKENIIDESGMPKERFSAEFPKEGPSILRIQQVVRGDSAAYFCASSPKDRQDYGYTFGSGTRLTVV.

A single count supports this clone. V is TRBV19 and J is TRBJ1-1; possible D gene TRBD1, 5 bases. The germline V gene encodes CDR1 LNHDA and CDR2 SQIVND (reference sequence). The V end was cut by 1 base, the J end by 6 bases, with 9 bases between. This CDR3 is 13 amino acids long. As DNA, the CDR3 is TGTGCCAGTAGTATAGGAGGGGCCGCTGAAGCTTTCTTT. Its translation: CASSIGGAAEAFF.

The rearrangement uses TRBV18 and TRBJ2-2, with 8 bases identical to TRBD1. V lost 10 bases and J lost 5; bases outside the gene matches: 12. Germline lookup yields CDR1 KGHSH and CDR2 LQKENI. The CDR3 extends over 15 amino acids. The CDR3 bases are TGTGCCACCCCCCGGATGGACAGGGCTACCGGGGAGCTGTTTTTT. It specifies CATPRMDRATGELFF. Drawing the rest from reference TRBV18 and TRBJ2-2, the complete variable domain is NAGVMQNPRHLVRRRGQEARLRCSPMKGHSHVYWYRQLPEEGLKFMVYLQKENIIDESGMPKERFSAEFPKEGPSILRIQQVVRGDSAAYFCATPRMDRATGELFFGEGSRLTVL.

A remark on this clone: At one end, the junction sequence differs from germline, possibly due to a read error. The chain is built from TRBV6-1 and TRBJ1-2, with D hard to call. The germline V gene has CDR1 MNHNS and CDR2 SASEGT. CDR3 length: 13 residues. For the CDR3, the DNA is TGTGCCAGCAGGGAAGGGCTAAACTATGGCTACACCTTC. Protein product: CASREGLNYGYTF.

The chain carries TRBV11-3 and TRBJ2-3; 7 bases line up with TRBD1. In germline, CDR1 is SGHNT, CDR2 YENEEA. V lost 4 bases to trimming and J lost 5 bases; unmatched junction nucleotides: 12. The CDR3 totals 16 residues. The CDR3, as DNA: TGTGCCAGCAGCTCCCTCGGGACAGTCGGTGGAGATACGCAGTATTTT. It encodes CASSSLGTVGGDTQYF.

The V gene is TRBV7-9, the J gene TRBJ1-5, with D tentatively TRBD1 (5 bases). V was trimmed by 5 bases and J by 2 bases, leaving 13 bases between them. This CDR3 has 15 residues. The germline gives CDR1 SEHNR, CDR2 FQNEAQ (reference sequence). CDR3 protein: CASSPKGGGNQPQHF. CDR3 nucleotide sequence: TGTGCCAGCAGCCCAAAAGGAGGGGGCAATCAGCCCCAGCATTTT.

The chain employs TRBV6-2 or TRBV6-3 and TRBJ2-1; 12 nucleotides align to TRBD2. Germline loops: CDR1 MNHEY, CDR2 SVGEGT. CDR3 size: 16 residues. The ends lost 3 bases at V and 9 bases at J; junction bases unmatched: 9. In nucleotides, the CDR3 is TGTGCCAGCAGTTATCGGGCTAGCGGGGGGGCCGGTGAGCAGTTCTTC. As protein: CASSYRASGGAGEQFF.

The chain has TRBV6-5 and TRBJ2-3; TRBD2 matches 10 bases. The CDR3 covers 14 residues. V shed 6 bases, J shed 3 bases, and the junction held 3 bases outside the gene matches. The germline V gene has CDR1 MNHEY and CDR2 SVGAGI. The CDR3 DNA reads TGTGCCAGCAGCCTTAGCGGGGGGACAGATACGCAGTATTTT. It yields the protein CASSLSGGTDTQYF.

The table lists this clone with a few counts. The V gene is TRBV29-1, the J gene TRBJ1-1; no definite D call. V was trimmed by 3 bases and J by 0 bases, leaving 8 bases between them. Germline assignment: CDR1 SQVTM and CDR2 ANQGSEA. The CDR3 consists of 13 residues. CDR3 residues: CSVDLTMNTEAFF. CDR3 nucleotide sequence: TGCAGCGTTGACCTGACGATGAACACTGAAGCTTTCTTT.

J is TRBJ1-1 and V is TRBV30; tentatively, D is TRBD1 (6 bases). Germline V gene sequence: CDR1 GTSNPN, CDR2 SVGIG (reference sequence). V was cut by 5 bases and J by 7 bases, with 14 bases left in between. CDR3 length: 12 residues. DNA for the CDR3: TGTGCCTGGGACCGGGGGCAGGGTGAAGCTTTCTTT. Protein product: CAWDRGQGEAFF.

The DNA of the CDR3 is TGTGCCAGCAGTGAAGCAGAGGCTCCCTTGGGACCCCAGCATTTT. Its protein product is CASSEAEAPLGPQHF. The chain recombines TRBV6-1 with TRBJ1-5, with unresolved D. The germline V and J ends were trimmed by 0 bases and 10 bases, with 16 bases remaining between them. This CDR3 comprises 15 residues. CDR1 is MNHNS and CDR2 is SASEGT in the germline V gene.

The chain has TRBV10-3 and TRBJ2-3, with D unclear. Looked up from germline, CDR1 is ENHRY and CDR2 is SYGVKD. The CDR3 length is 12 residues. Trimming took off 8 bases at V and 0 bases at J, with 6 bases between the two ends. CDR3 coding DNA: TGTGCCATCTTGACTAGCACAGATACGCAGTATTTT. It specifies CAILTSTDTQYF.

The rearrangement links TRBV18 to TRBJ1-2; 8 bases are a match to TRBD1. With 2 bases clipped from V and 8 bases from J, the junction kept 13 bases outside the gene matches. The length of the CDR3 is 16 residues. From germline, CDR1 is KGHSH and CDR2 LQKENI. The CDR3 reads CASSPNSGQGGSGYTF. The CDR3, as DNA: TGTGCCAGCTCACCAAACTCTGGACAGGGCGGGAGCGGCTACACCTTC.

Comments on this clone: Other nucleotide sequences from this sample produce the same CDR3. The V call is TRBV19, the J call TRBJ2-5; D gene unclear. Trimming took off 1 base at V and 2 bases at J, with 8 bases between the two ends. Germline CDR1 reads LNHDA; CDR2 reads SQIVND (reference sequence). The CDR3 extends over 14 amino acids. Here the CDR3 reads CASSIGGSQETQYF. CDR3 in DNA: TGTGCCAGTAGTATAGGAGGCTCACAAGAGACCCAGTACTTC.

The table lists this clone with a count of one. This chain connects TRBV10-3 to TRBJ1-6; TRBD1 agrees at 7 bases. V lost 6 bases to trimming and J lost 5 bases; unmatched junction nucleotides: 4. Germline V CDR1 and CDR2: ENHRY, SYGVKD. This CDR3 spans 14 amino acids. CDR3 in DNA: TGTGCCATCAGCCCCGGGACAGATAATTCACCCCTCCACTTT. Amino acids: CAISPGTDNSPLHF.

The CDR3: CASSQVGGQETQYF. CDR3 sequence (DNA): TGTGCCAGCAGCCAAGTCGGGGGTCAAGAGACCCAGTACTTC. The V and J genes are TRBV4-2 and TRBJ2-5; tentative D call: TRBD2 (6 bases). This CDR3 has 14 amino acids. The V and J ends lost 1 base and 2 bases respectively, with 8 bases between them. Germline loops: CDR1 LGHNA, CDR2 YNFKEQ.

V gene TRBV5-1 combines with J gene TRBJ1-2; D remains ambiguous. Per the germline V gene, CDR1 is SGHRS and CDR2 is YFSETQ. Trimming stripped 4 bases from V and 4 bases from J, with 11 bases between. The CDR3 has 13 residues. CDR3 nucleotide sequence: TGCGCCAGCAGCACCGCGGACTCCTATGGCTACACCTTC. It codes for CASSTADSYGYTF.

The chain carries TRBV7-6 and TRBJ2-3, with 8 positions matching TRBD2. Per germline, CDR1 SGHVS and CDR2 FNYEAQ. V lost 5 bases, J lost 2 bases, and 6 bases stayed unmatched. The CDR3 sequence is 15 residues long. CDR3 sequence reads: CASSMGLGFTDTQYF. The CDR3 region has the DNA TGTGCCAGCAGCATGGGACTAGGGTTCACAGATACGCAGTATTTT.

The V call is TRBV10-3, the J call TRBJ2-1; D remains ambiguous. V lost 7 bases and J 5 bases, leaving 12 bases between the germline ends. The CDR3 extends over 13 amino acids. CDR1 is ENHRY, CDR2 SYGVKD, per germline. CDR3 residues: CAIKEMADNEQFF. As DNA, the CDR3 is TGTGCCATCAAGGAAATGGCCGACAATGAGCAGTTCTTC.

The chain joins TRBV9 to TRBJ1-3; 7 nucleotides align to TRBD1. The V gene's germline CDR1 is SGDLS and CDR2 YYNGEE. This CDR3 region has 15 residues. The trim removed 0 bases at V and 2 bases at J, leaving 2 bases unmatched. CDR3 DNA sequence: TGTGCCAGCAGCGTAGCGGGGACAGCTGGAAACACCATATATTTT. This encodes CASSVAGTAGNTIYF.

The chain links TRBV7-9 to TRBJ1-5; D is undetermined. The CDR3 extends over 13 amino acids. V shed 5 bases and J shed 16 bases, with 21 bases lying between them. Germline CDR1 and CDR2: SEHNR and FQNEAQ (reference sequence). The CDR3 DNA is TGTGCCAGCAGCCCCCATGGTACAGCGCCGAAACATTTT. It is translated as CASSPHGTAPKHF.

This clone was counted once. The chain links TRBV3-1 (or the pseudogene TRBV3-2) to TRBJ2-5, with D tentatively TRBD1 (5 bases). The CDR3 length is 13 residues. The germline V gene encodes CDR1 LGHDT and CDR2 YNNKEL (reference sequence). V shed 1 base and J shed 5 bases, with 8 bases lying between them. The CDR3 DNA follows: TGTGCCAGCAGCCAAGTCAGGGCGGAGACCCAGTACTTC. Translating gives CASSQVRAETQYF.

Here the CDR3 DNA reads TGTGCCAGCACCGTGGACAGGGTAGATCAGCCCCAGCATTTT. Translation: CASTVDRVDQPQHF. The rearrangement joins TRBV2 to TRBJ1-5; 8 nucleotides match TRBD1. The CDR3 contains 14 residues. J gave up 5 bases and V 7 bases, and 7 bases lay outside the gene matches. The germline CDR1 and CDR2 sequences are SNHLY and FYNNEI. Full variable domain (remainder filled in from reference TRBV2 and TRBJ1-5): EPEVTQTPSHQVTQMGQEVILRCVPISNHLYFYWYRQILGQKVEFLVSFYNNEISEKSEIFDDQFSVERPDGSNFTLKIRSTKLEDSAMYFCASTVDRVDQPQHFGDGTRLSIL.

There are a few counts of this clone. The chain recombines TRBV28 with TRBJ1-1; no reliable D call. This CDR3 is built from 14 residues. V was clipped by 4 bases and J by 4 bases, with 13 bases between them. The germline V gene has CDR1 MDHEN and CDR2 SYDVKM. DNA of the CDR3: TGTGCCAGCAGTTCCGGGTCCCTGAGCACTGAAGCTTTCTTT. This codes for CASSSGSLSTEAFF.

The V gene is TRBV2, the J gene TRBJ1-1; D remains unclear. CDR3 length equals 13 residues. Germline V gene sequence: CDR1 SNHLY, CDR2 FYNNEI. V gave up 4 bases and J gave up 2 bases, with 8 bases separating them. CDR3 residues: CASSGLGNTEAFF. The CDR3, as DNA: TGTGCCAGCAGTGGACTAGGCAACACTGAAGCTTTCTTT.

The chain couples TRBV2 to TRBJ1-1; weak D call: TRBD1 (6 bases). The CDR3 sequence is 14 residues long. V gave up 4 bases and J gave up 3 bases, with 12 bases separating them. Germline lookup yields CDR1 SNHLY and CDR2 FYNNEI. Here the CDR3 reads CASSGRTEYTEAFF. CDR3 nucleotide sequence: TGTGCCAGCAGTGGGAGGACAGAATACACTGAAGCTTTCTTT.

The CDR3 protein is CASSVTGVIPGNTIYF. The DNA of the CDR3 is TGTGCCAGCAGTGTAACAGGGGTAATTCCTGGAAACACCATATATTTT. V usage is TRBV6-1 and J usage is TRBJ1-3; 7 bases line up with TRBD1. Germline CDR1 reads MNHNS; CDR2 reads SASEGT. The CDR3 is made up of 16 amino acids. V dropped 4 bases and J dropped 2; count of bases not matched to a gene: 8.